This TCR beta chain was retrieved from a study of T cells in Graves' hyperthyroidism and ophthalmopathy. Germline values: CDR1 LGHNA, CDR2 YSLEER. V lost 0 bases, J lost 4 bases, and 12 bases lay in between. The CDR3 extends over 15 amino acids. This clonotype occurred a few times. TCR beta CDR3 regions were amplified from RNA. The primer set for the first-round RT-PCR of the TCR CDR3 was HTBI. MiXCR, applied by TCRdb to the multiplex PCR reads, yields one record per CDR3 protein. This table has around 760,000 distinct CDR3 sequences, around 40% appearing once. This TCR came from a woman aged 40-49 years with Graves' hyperthyroidism. Sequencing was done on a sample of blood. The rearrangement joins TRBV4-3 to TRBJ1-2; D call uncertain. CDR3 in amino acids: CASSQEGQLLYGYTF. CDR3 nucleotides: TGCGCCAGCAGCCAAGAGGGTCAATTGCTCTATGGCTACACCTTC.